This TCR beta chain emerged from a study of a mutant IDH1 vaccine in newly diagnosed glioma. Study overall: Patients arrived already treated with radiotherapy, temozolomide, or both, most having had both. Study results and caveats: It was 85% to 95% of patients that developed vaccine-induced immune responses.

Germline lookup yields CDR1 SEHNR and CDR2 FQNEAQ (reference sequence). Germline trimming cut 5 bases from V and 4 bases from J; bases unmatched to any gene: 5. This CDR3 is built from 14 residues. Produced via immunoSEQ multiplex PCR; TCRdb's table is partial and in-frame only. The sample has approximately 70,000 clones, 79% seen once. In regard to this clone: Its antigen is not known.

Regarding time point: baseline, week 1 (first vaccination visit). The treatment was: pre-vaccination baseline after standard-of-care therapy. The donors' diagnosis was new WHO grade 3 or 4 astrocytoma that was IDH1-mutant and ATRX-lost. The receptor comes from a man in his fifties or sixties with glioma. The sequenced sample was PBMCs, obtained from a glioma patient treated with radiotherapy, temozolomide or both. The chain recombines TRBV7-9 with TRBJ2-5, with 9 nucleotides matching TRBD2. CDR3 region: CASSQSGGTETQYF. The CDR3 DNA follows: TGTGCCAGCAGCCAGAGCGGGGGGACAGAGACCCAGTACTTC.